This TCR beta chain was recorded in a study of PD-L1 blockade in urothelial cancer. CDR3 length equals 15 residues. The germline V gene has CDR1 MNHEY and CDR2 SMNVEV (reference sequence). Trimming removed 5 bases at V and 2 bases at J, with 12 bases between. Here immunoSEQ multiplex PCR was the method, and the copy in TCRdb shows in-frame clones only, minus some. The table shows around 56,000 clones, with about 82% occurring only once. The V call is TRBV27, the J call TRBJ2-2; TRBD2 is a possible D gene (6 bases). This TCR was recovered from a middle-aged man with urothelial cancer. Sequenced material: PBMCs, taken around atezolizumab (anti-PD-L1) treatment. The CDR3 nucleotides are TGTGCCAGCAGTGTCGGAGGGGTTAACACCGGGGAGCTGTTTTTT. Protein product: CASSVGGVNTGELFF.